This paragraph covers one TCR beta chain sequence. The CDR3 covers 14 residues. Trimming took off 6 bases at V and 5 bases at J, with 15 bases between the two ends. Germline CDR1 and CDR2: SGDLS and YYNGEE. These data originate in a study of blood T cell repertoires in COVID-19. Authors' data handling: The assay estimated nucleated cells by amplifying reference gene primers. Repertoires were generated with immunoSEQ multiplex PCR, while TCRdb's copy carries only in-frame clones and drops some. That table supplies the V and J calls and clone size; D and trimming were determined from the DNA. Found here are approximately 70,000 clones, more than 55% of them singletons; the top ten hold about half.

The specimen sequenced was PBMCs or T cells enriched from blood (not recorded which). This clonotype was sampled from a woman between 55 and 75 years old who had been exposed to COVID-19. The V gene is TRBV9, the J gene TRBJ2-1; D might be TRBD2 (5 bases). The CDR3 DNA reads as TGTGCCAGCACGAGGAGCGGAACTGACAATGAGCAGTTCTTC. It translates to CASTRSGTDNEQFF.